The sequence of this T cell receptor (beta chain) was determined in a study of blood T cell repertoires in COVID-19. Trimming left V 6 bases short and J 4 bases short, with 20 bases between. The CDR3 has 16 residues. Germline V gene data show CDR1 as SGHRS and CDR2 as YFSETQ. The protocol was immunoSEQ multiplex PCR, while the TCRdb copy is restricted to in-frame clones and leaves out a portion. In the table there are about 94,000 clones, about 80% of which are singletons. The rearrangement joins TRBV5-1 to TRBJ1-3; D gene ambiguous. The TCR comes from a human donor in a cohort sampled during active COVID-19. The sequencing sample was made of peripheral blood. Here the CDR3 reads CASTDSYGVGGNTIYF. In nucleotides, the CDR3 is TGCGCCAGCACTGACTCCTACGGGGTCGGCGGAAACACCATATATTTT. Based on the CDR3 plus reference TRBV5-1 and TRBJ1-3, the full variable domain is KAGVTQTPRYLIKTRGQQVTLSCSPISGHRSVSWYQQTPGQGLQFLFEYFSETQRNKGNFPGRFSGRQFSNSRSEMNVSTLELGDSALYLCASTDSYGVGGNTIYFGEGSWLTVV.